This record looks at one T cell receptor beta chain sequence and its context. Its matching antigen is unknown. 13 Jbeta primers and 60 Vbeta primers were used for the PCR. The method was immunoSEQ multiplex PCR; TCRdb's version includes in-frame clones alone and lacks a portion of them. This table holds tens of thousands of clones. This specimen comes from a study of cytomegalovirus exposure and HLA in healthy donors. Whole-study results and caveats: Later analysis placed DRB1 highest and HLA-C lowest in TCR association rates, which differed by HLA locus. Generally TCR sequences proved uncommon, though certain public TCRs appeared in numerous donors. Reports credit the classifier with highly specific, highly sensitive diagnosis of cytomegalovirus status.

This sequence was found in a female donor in good health and CMV-seronegative. The sequencing sample was made of PBMCs.

For the CDR3, the DNA is TGTGCCAGCAGCCAGACAGGGCTAGGTGAAGCTTTCTTT. It specifies CASSQTGLGEAFF. This rearrangement joins TRBV14 to TRBJ1-1; 7 positions agree with TRBD1. Trimming took 3 bases from V and 7 from J; bases not matched to a gene: 5. The CDR3 length is 13 residues. Germline CDR1 and CDR2: SGHDN and FVKESK.